This TCR beta chain was retrieved from a study of T cell repertoires in cytomegalovirus infection. TCRdb re-called the reads through MiXCR, storing one row per CDR3 protein. Counted here are around 81,000 distinct CDR3 sequences, about 40% occurring once; the ten biggest clones make up about 92%. This CDR3 is built from 14 residues. V was clipped by 0 bases and J by 2 bases, with 5 bases between them. Germline V gene sequence: CDR1 MGHRA, CDR2 YSYEKL. Note on this clonotype: Its target is unknown.

J is TRBJ2-4 and V is TRBV4-1; no clear D gene. Sample: CD8+ T cells from cultured PBMCs, taken from culture after CMV antigen stimulation. The TCR was taken from a human donor in good health (CMV status not recorded). Some clones in this sample may be carry-over from other donors' samples. The CDR3 loop reads CASSQEVSKNIQYF. The CDR3 region has the DNA TGCGCCAGCAGCCAAGAGGTATCCAAAAACATTCAGTACTTC.